These 30 T cell receptor beta chains were all obtained from the same sample, sequenced in a study of blood T cells in healthy people across ages. The second PCR ran about 7 to 12 cycles with a sample-barcoded 5' primer and J-beta primers. A single record per CDR3 protein comes from TCRdb applying MiXCR to the 5' RACE reads. The top ten hold roughly 7% of the sample, which has over 1,300,000 distinct CDR3 sequences, 45% to 70% seen once. The sample consisted of blood. The receptors were sampled from a man aged 18 to 29 in good health.

The J gene is TRBJ2-1, the V gene TRBV18; possibly TRBD1 or TRBD2 for D (5 bases each). CDR1 and CDR2 from the germline V gene are KGHSH and LQKENI. The CDR3 is 13 amino acids. V was clipped by 6 bases and J by 6 bases, with 12 bases between them. CDR3 coding DNA: TGTGCCAGCTCTGGGGGACGGATCAATGAGCAGTTCTTC. Its translation is CASSGGRINEQFF.

V and J are TRBV2 and TRBJ1-6, with TRBD1 as a possible D gene (5 bases). The V gene lost 3 bases and the J gene lost 9 bases, with 12 bases spanning the gap. CDR1 and CDR2 (germline): SNHLY, FYNNEI. The CDR3 totals 14 residues. Written as DNA, the CDR3 is TGTGCCAGCAGTGATGAGGGGAGGCGTTCACCCCTCCACTTT. Translating gives CASSDEGRRSPLHF.

The chain links TRBV9 to TRBJ2-3; 8 bases line up with TRBD2. CDR1 is SGDLS, CDR2 YYNGEE, per germline. CDR3 size: 15 residues. V trimming: 0 bases; J trimming: 6 bases; junction bases outside the gene matches: 6. In nucleotides, the CDR3 is TGTGCCAGCAGCGTAGATGGCGGGGGGTGGGATACGCAGTATTTT. Protein: CASSVDGGGWDTQYF.

This clonotype was recorded a few times. The chain carries TRBV11-1 and TRBJ2-6; TRBD1 matches at 8 bases. This CDR3 is built from 22 residues. Losses at the gene ends were 0 bases for V and 1 base for J; bases not matched to a gene: 17. Germline CDR1 is SGHAT and CDR2 is FQDESV (reference sequence). The DNA of the CDR3 is TGTGCCAGCAGCTTAGCCCAAGGACAGGGTGGCCCAACTCTTTCTGGGGCCAACGTCCTGACTTTC. This codes for CASSLAQGQGGPTLSGANVLTF.

The V and J genes are TRBV6-6 and TRBJ1-5; D remains unclear. This CDR3 region has 15 residues. Germline CDR1 and CDR2: MNHNY and SVGAGI (reference sequence). Trimming removed 5 bases from V and 0 bases from J, with 11 bases in between. CDR3: CASSRTENSNQPQHF. The CDR3 nucleotides are TGTGCCAGCAGTAGGACGGAGAATAGCAATCAGCCCCAGCATTTT.

In regard to this clonotype: Since the CDR3 does not end with the conserved phenylalanine or tryptophan, this likely comes from a read error. The chain employs TRBV7-2 and TRBJ2-4; 10 bases are shared with TRBD2. CDR1 and CDR2 (germline): SGHTA, FQGNSA. Trimming took 5 bases from V and 3 from J; bases not matched to a gene: 16. The CDR3 length is 19 residues. The CDR3 here is CASSLGWASGRFGKNIQYC. CDR3 bases: TGTGCCAGCAGCCTCGGGTGGGCTAGCGGGAGATTTGGCAAAAACATTCAGTACTGC.

This clonotype was recorded a few times. This chain links TRBV27 with TRBJ2-1; D gene ambiguous. This CDR3 is 10 amino acids long. Trimming removed 8 bases at V and 10 bases at J, with 9 bases between. Germline CDR1 and CDR2: MNHEY and SMNVEV (reference sequence). The CDR3 loop reads CASGNLEQFF. DNA for the CDR3: TGTGCCAGCGGAAACTTGGAGCAGTTCTTC.

Only a few counts were recorded for this clonotype. V usage is TRBV28 and J usage is TRBJ2-5, with D perhaps assigned TRBD1 or TRBD2 (5 bases each). Trimming pared 1 base from V and 3 bases from J, leaving 12 bases between. Germline lookup yields CDR1 MDHEN and CDR2 SYDVKM. This CDR3 has 15 residues. CDR3 in amino acids: CASSLYRGREETQYF. The CDR3 DNA is TGTGCCAGCAGTTTATATCGGGGACGAGAAGAGACCCAGTACTTC.

The J gene is TRBJ2-3, the V gene TRBV12-3 or TRBV12-4; a weak D match, TRBD1 (6 bases). The CDR3 is made up of 12 amino acids. V lost 6 bases and J 10 bases, leaving 14 bases between the germline ends. The CDR3 sequence is CASRPDSISQYF. In nucleotides, the CDR3 is TGTGCCAGCAGGCCGGACAGTATTTCGCAGTATTTT.

The V and J genes are TRBV6-5 and TRBJ1-2; 10 nucleotides line up with TRBD1. V gave up 6 bases and J gave up 4 bases; unmatched junction bases: 8. Germline-derived CDR1 and CDR2 are MNHEY and SVGAGI. The CDR3 length is 15 residues. The CDR3 loop is CASRYPGTGVYGYTF. CDR3 bases: TGTGCCAGCAGGTACCCCGGGACAGGGGTCTATGGCTACACCTTC.

V gene TRBV2 combines with J gene TRBJ2-1; 11 bases fit TRBD2. From germline, CDR1 is SNHLY and CDR2 FYNNEI. This CDR3 spans 17 amino acids. With 8 bases clipped from V and 7 bases from J, the junction kept 16 bases outside the gene matches. The CDR3 spells CASLGWPIAGGQNEQFF. CDR3 bases: TGTGCCAGCCTAGGTTGGCCCATAGCGGGGGGGCAGAATGAGCAGTTCTTC.

V is TRBV20-1 and J is TRBJ2-1; D may be TRBD1 or TRBD2 (5 bases each). The V end was cut by 6 bases, the J end by 4 bases, with 19 bases between. Germline-derived CDR1 and CDR2 are DFQATT and SNEGSKA (reference sequence). There are 15 residues in the CDR3. In DNA, the CDR3 is TGCAGTGCAAGATCGCAACGGGGCGGTTACAATGAGCAGTTCTTC. It specifies CSARSQRGGYNEQFF.

This clonotype was observed at least ten times. The CDR3 bases are TGTGCCAGCAGCTTTCGGGACAGGAGAGAGACCCAGTACTTC. This gives the protein CASSFRDRRETQYF. The chain couples TRBV7-9 to TRBJ2-5; 8 bases fit TRBD1. J lost 4 bases, V lost 3 bases, and 4 bases had no gene match. CDR3 length equals 14 residues. CDR1 and CDR2 (germline): SEHNR, FQNEAQ (reference sequence).

The CDR3: CSARDRSSGSGGETQYF. The CDR3 DNA reads as TGCAGTGCTAGAGATAGGTCTAGCGGGAGTGGGGGAGAGACCCAGTACTTC. The genes are TRBV20-1 and TRBJ2-5; 10 bases align to TRBD2. Germline V gene data show CDR1 as DFQATT and CDR2 as SNEGSKA (reference sequence). This CDR3 spans 17 amino acids. V dropped 0 bases and J dropped 4; count of bases not matched to a gene: 11.

This clonotype was seen a few times. The J gene is TRBJ1-1, the V gene TRBV5-1, with a tentative D call TRBD1 (5 bases). Trimming cost V 4 bases and J 8 bases, with 15 bases left between them. The CDR3 is made up of 13 amino acids. Germline CDR1 reads SGHRS; CDR2 reads YFSETQ. CDR3 sequence reads: CASSRGAGEEAFF. The DNA of the CDR3 is TGCGCCAGCAGCCGAGGGGCGGGGGAGGAAGCTTTCTTT.

This rearrangement joins TRBV25-1 to TRBJ2-3; possibly TRBD1 or TRBD2 for D (6 bases each). CDR1 is MGHDK, CDR2 SYGVNS, per germline. The V end lost 3 bases, the J end lost 2 bases, and 24 bases lay between the germline ends. The CDR3 is made up of 19 amino acids. The CDR3 DNA is TGTGCCAGCAGTGAGTCGACCCAGGGGTGGAGGGCTCTCACAGATACGCAGTATTTT. Translated, it gives CASSESTQGWRALTDTQYF.

The V gene is TRBV6-6, the J gene TRBJ2-7; 8 bases are a match to TRBD1. From germline, CDR1 is MNHNY and CDR2 SVGAGI (reference sequence). This CDR3 spans 17 amino acids. Unmatched junction bases numbered 18, after V lost 5 bases and J lost 6 bases. The CDR3 here is CASSQYRDRYLGGEQYF. As DNA, the CDR3 is TGTGCCAGCAGTCAATACCGGGACAGGTACCTAGGTGGCGAGCAGTACTTC.

This clonotype occurred a few times. This CDR3 reads CASSQMPGTSYYEQYF. As DNA, the CDR3 is TGTGCCAGCAGTCAGATGCCCGGGACCAGTTACTACGAGCAGTACTTC. This rearrangement joins TRBV6-5 to TRBJ2-7; D may match TRBD1 or TRBD2 (5 bases each). V was shortened by 5 bases and J by 3 bases, with 20 bases between the two germline ends. From germline, CDR1 is MNHEY and CDR2 SVGAGI. This CDR3 spans 16 amino acids.

This clonotype turned up a few times. The gene calls are TRBV29-1 and TRBJ2-7, with D tentatively TRBD1 (6 bases). V was shortened by 5 bases and J by 2 bases, with 13 bases between the two germline ends. There are 13 residues in the CDR3. Germline V gene data show CDR1 as SQVTM and CDR2 as ANQGSEA. The CDR3 nucleotides read TGCAGCGTTACCCAGGGGAATCCCTACGAGCAGTACTTC. Protein product: CSVTQGNPYEQYF.

This rearrangement joins TRBV27 to TRBJ2-1; TRBD2 matches 8 bases. The CDR3 contains 15 residues. Germline values: CDR1 MNHEY, CDR2 SMNVEV (reference sequence). Trimming at V came to 6 bases and at J to 5 bases, leaving 9 bases not matched to a gene. The CDR3 loop reads CASSQAGVVNNEQFF. CDR3 DNA sequence: TGTGCCAGCAGCCAAGCGGGAGTAGTCAACAATGAGCAGTTCTTC.

This rearrangement joins TRBV20-1 to TRBJ2-7, with 11 nucleotides matching TRBD1. Germline V gene lookup returns CDR1 DFQATT and CDR2 SNEGSKA (reference sequence). Trimming at V came to 7 bases and at J to 3 bases, leaving 11 bases not matched to a gene. The CDR3 totals 15 residues. In DNA, the CDR3 is TGCAGTGGATGGGGAGCCGGGACAGGGGGCTACGAGCAGTACTTC. As protein: CSGWGAGTGGYEQYF.

V usage is TRBV5-6 and J usage is TRBJ1-5; D gene ambiguous. From germline, CDR1 is SGHDT and CDR2 YYEEEE. The CDR3 is 15 residues long. Trimming removed 0 bases from V and 5 bases from J, with 12 bases in between. The CDR3 here is CASSLAREIYQPQHF. The DNA of the CDR3 is TGTGCCAGCAGCTTGGCCCGGGAAATTTATCAGCCCCAGCATTTT.

The chain uses TRBV19 and TRBJ2-5; 10 bases align to TRBD1. CDR3 length: 16 residues. The germline V gene has CDR1 LNHDA and CDR2 SQIVND (reference sequence). Losses at the gene ends were 4 bases for V and 1 base for J; bases not matched to a gene: 6. The CDR3 protein is CASSRRTGGLQETQYF. In nucleotides, the CDR3 is TGTGCCAGTAGTAGACGGACAGGGGGTCTCCAAGAGACCCAGTACTTC. Together with reference TRBV19 and TRBJ2-5, the CDR3 gives the full variable domain: DGGITQSPKYLFRKEGQNVTLSCEQNLNHDAMYWYRQDPGQGLRLIYYSQIVNDFQKGDIAEGYSVSREKKESFPLTVTSAQKNPTAFYLCASSRRTGGLQETQYFGPGTRLLVL.

The chain employs TRBV6-5 and TRBJ2-3, with 9 bases lining up with TRBD2. Trimming at V came to 4 bases and at J to 0 bases, leaving 17 bases not matched to a gene. Germline CDR1 and CDR2: MNHEY and SVGAGI. There are 20 residues in the CDR3. The CDR3 spells CASSSPVRRGGRSSTDTQYF. CDR3 nucleotides: TGTGCCAGCAGTTCCCCCGTTCGGCGGGGGGGCCGTTCTAGCACAGATACGCAGTATTTT.

The chain uses TRBV6-6 and TRBJ1-2; 12 positions match TRBD1. The CDR3 is 14 amino acids. Per germline, CDR1 MNHNY and CDR2 SVGAGI (reference sequence). J lost 4 bases, V lost 7 bases, and 4 bases had no gene match. The CDR3 DNA follows: TGTGCCAGCACCGGGACAGGGGGCCTCTATGGCTACACCTTC. This codes for CASTGTGGLYGYTF.

This clonotype was seen more than once but under ten times. This chain uses TRBV29-1 with TRBJ1-1, with D hard to call. Germline CDR1 reads SQVTM; CDR2 reads ANQGSEA. V shed 4 bases and J shed 1 base, with 10 bases lying between them. The CDR3 spans 13 residues. The CDR3: CSVGVSSNTEAFF. Here the CDR3 DNA reads TGCAGCGTTGGGGTCTCCTCGAACACTGAAGCTTTCTTT.

This rearrangement joins TRBV13 to TRBJ2-7; 8 bases are shared with TRBD2. The CDR3 has 16 amino acids. J lost 4 bases, V lost 5 bases, and 13 bases had no gene match. Per germline, CDR1 PRHDT and CDR2 FYEKMQ (reference sequence). CDR3 sequence: CASSLNGLAQRYEQYF. DNA of the CDR3: TGTGCCAGCAGCCTAAACGGACTAGCACAGAGGTACGAGCAGTACTTC.

This clonotype was found once. The gene calls are TRBV2 and TRBJ2-4; D gene uncertain. The V gene's germline CDR1 is SNHLY and CDR2 FYNNEI. Trimming shortened V by 10 bases and J by 5 bases, and 15 bases separated the two germline ends. The CDR3 has 13 residues. In nucleotides, the CDR3 is TGTGCCACCGGGCTAGAAGTGCAAAACATTCAGTACTTC. Translation: CATGLEVQNIQYF. The full variable domain, with the rest looked up from reference TRBV2 and TRBJ2-4, is EPEVTQTPSHQVTQMGQEVILRCVPISNHLYFYWYRQILGQKVEFLVSFYNNEISEKSEIFDDQFSVERPDGSNFTLKIRSTKLEDSAMYFCATGLEVQNIQYFGAGTRLSVL.

V is TRBV9 and J is TRBJ2-7; maybe TRBD2 (5 bases). CDR1 SGDLS and CDR2 YYNGEE come from the germline V gene. There are 13 residues in the CDR3. Between the trimmed V and J ends, which lost 2 bases and 0 bases, there was a span of 6 bases. The CDR3 protein is CASSVTSSYEQYF. In DNA form, the CDR3 reads TGTGCCAGCAGCGTTACTAGCTCCTACGAGCAGTACTTC.

The chain carries TRBV7-9 and TRBJ2-1, with TRBD2 identical over 13 bases. The DNA end favors TRBJ2-7, so the J call may be wrong. CDR1 is SEHNR, CDR2 FQNEAQ, per germline (reference sequence). The length of the CDR3 is 17 residues. The CDR3 reads CASSPPGLAGRNNEQYF. The DNA of the CDR3 is TGTGCCAGCAGCCCTCCGGGACTAGCGGGACGAAACAATGAGCAGTACTTC.